The next 22 T cell receptor beta chains were all read from a single sample in a study of shared clonotypes between healthy human individuals (TCRdb year 2020). Receptors were amplified or captured by the immunoSEQ multiplex PCR assay. TCRdb's version of the immuneACCESS table is confined to in-frame rearrangements and falls short of the full clone set. An unresolved V gene accounts for under half of the shortfall where checked; the remainder is of unknown origin. This sample holds 2 million to 3 million clones; approximately 93% were observed only once. The ten largest account for roughly 0.36% of the sample. The sequenced sample consisted of naive CD4+ T cells from PBMCs. Reading the label with the study, this specimen's cell subset or site is: CD45RA+ positively selected. Receptor source: a man between 18 and 35 years old in good health. Some clones in this sample may be carry-over from other donors' samples.

J is TRBJ1-2 and V is TRBV7-2; TRBD1 agrees at 7 bases. Trimming cost V 2 bases and J 5 bases; bases outside gene matches: 11. The germline V gene encodes CDR1 SGHTA and CDR2 FQGNSA. The CDR3 consists of 16 residues. DNA for the CDR3: TGTGCCAGCAGCTTATCCAGGACTGTGACAGGGTATGGCTACACCTTC. Its protein is CASSLSRTVTGYGYTF.

In nucleotides, the CDR3 is TGTGCCAGCAGCTTAGTGTTTCTAGCGGGAGACCCCGGGGAGCTGTTTTTT. Translated: CASSLVFLAGDPGELFF. The genes are TRBV7-3 and TRBJ2-2; 10 nucleotides agree with TRBD2. V shed 2 bases, J shed 6 bases, and the junction held 9 bases outside the gene matches. Germline CDR1 and CDR2: SGHTA and FQGTGA. The CDR3 covers 17 residues.

Regarding this clone: Additional DNA sequences in this sample encode the identical CDR3. The chain links TRBV19 to TRBJ2-7, with TRBD2 identical over 13 bases. Germline trimming cut 4 bases from V and 3 bases from J; bases unmatched to any gene: 3. Germline CDR1 LNHDA, CDR2 SQIVND (reference sequence). CDR3 size: 15 residues. The CDR3 DNA reads as TGTGCCAGTAGTAGACTAGCGGGAGGCCTCTACGAGCAGTACTTC. It is translated as CASSRLAGGLYEQYF.

The gene calls are TRBV28 and TRBJ2-5; D unclear. V gave up 4 bases and J gave up 5 bases, with 8 bases separating them. The CDR3 is 12 amino acids. Germline V gives CDR1 MDHEN, CDR2 SYDVKM. CDR3 coding DNA: TGTGCCAGCAGTTACAAAAGGGAGACCCAGTACTTC. The encoded protein is CASSYKRETQYF.

In its sample, this clone was seen a few times. Other DNA sequences in this sample translate to the same CDR3. V gene TRBV11-2 combines with J gene TRBJ2-5; D remains ambiguous. Germline CDR1 reads SGHAT; CDR2 reads FQNNGV. Trimming took 5 bases from V and 5 from J, leaving 6 bases between them. The CDR3 loop spans 11 amino acids. CDR3 coding DNA: TGTGCCAGCAGCCTCCGGGAGACCCAGTACTTC. Translating it yields CASSLRETQYF.

The genes are TRBV7-9 and TRBJ1-5; 10 bases match TRBD1. Germline V gene sequence: CDR1 SEHNR, CDR2 FQNEAQ (reference sequence). The V segment lost 3 bases and the J segment 7 bases; nucleotides outside the gene matches: 12. This CDR3 is 17 amino acids long. The CDR3 nucleotides read TGTGCCAGCAGCTTCGGGACAGGGGCCGCTCAGGGGCAGCCCCAGCATTTT. It codes for CASSFGTGAAQGQPQHF.

The rearrangement links TRBV13 to TRBJ1-1; D may be TRBD1 (6 bases). The CDR3 loop spans 15 amino acids. CDR1 is PRHDT and CDR2 is FYEKMQ in the germline V gene (reference sequence). The germline V and J ends were trimmed by 2 bases and 1 base, with 11 bases remaining between them. CDR3 protein: CASSLRGTANTEAFF. CDR3 nucleotide sequence: TGTGCCAGCAGCTTAAGGGGGACCGCGAACACTGAAGCTTTCTTT.

This chain uses TRBV7-9 with TRBJ2-2; unclear D gene. The germline gives CDR1 SEHNR, CDR2 FQNEAQ (reference sequence). V lost 5 bases and J 6 bases, leaving 13 bases between the germline ends. This CDR3 has 14 residues. Here the CDR3 DNA reads TGTGCCAGCAGCCTCCGGGCTGGGGCCGGGGAGCTGTTTTTT. Translating gives CASSLRAGAGELFF.

Worth noting for this clone: Other DNA sequences in the same sample also yield this CDR3. The rearrangement uses TRBV9 and TRBJ1-1; 8 bases agree with TRBD1. With 3 bases clipped from V and 4 bases from J, the junction kept 2 bases outside the gene matches. The CDR3 covers 13 residues. CDR1 SGDLS and CDR2 YYNGEE come from the germline V gene. The CDR3 bases are TGTGCCAGCAGCGCCGACAGGGGCACTGAAGCTTTCTTT. This translates into CASSADRGTEAFF.

The chain is built from TRBV27 and TRBJ1-1, with D tentatively TRBD1 (5 bases). The V end lost 2 bases, the J end lost 4 bases, and 14 bases lay between the germline ends. Germline CDR1 reads MNHEY; CDR2 reads SMNVEV (reference sequence). This CDR3 is built from 15 residues. CDR3 coding DNA: TGTGCCAGCAGTTTAATAAGGCAGGGATCCACTGAAGCTTTCTTT. It encodes CASSLIRQGSTEAFF.

Concerning this clone: One end of the junction is discordant with germline, which a read error may explain. Other nucleotide sequences in the sample specify the same CDR3. This chain connects TRBV7-3 to TRBJ2-5; 9 positions agree with TRBD1. There are 14 residues in the CDR3. CDR1 and CDR2 (germline): SGHTA, FQGTGA. CDR3 sequence (DNA): TGTGCCAGCAGCCTAACAGGGGGCCAGGAGACCCAGTACTTC. It encodes CASSLTGGQETQYF.

The J gene is TRBJ2-2, the V gene TRBV28, with TRBD1 identical over 9 bases. CDR1 and CDR2 (germline): MDHEN, SYDVKM. The ends lost 6 bases at V and 6 bases at J; junction bases unmatched: 8. This CDR3 has 15 residues. In DNA form, the CDR3 reads TGTGCCAGCAGAGCAACAGGGGGCGGTGCCGGGGAGCTGTTTTTT. Its translation is CASRATGGGAGELFF.

The rearrangement uses TRBV5-1 and TRBJ1-2, with D possibly matching TRBD1 (5 bases). This CDR3 spans 13 amino acids. The V gene's germline CDR1 is SGHRS and CDR2 YFSETQ. V was cut by 7 bases and J by 3 bases, with 13 bases left in between. The CDR3 loop reads CASRSEGYYGYTF. CDR3 DNA sequence: TGCGCCAGCCGCTCGGAGGGGTACTATGGCTACACCTTC.

This chain links TRBV28 with TRBJ1-1; the match to TRBD1 covers 8 bases. CDR3 size: 16 residues. J lost 1 base, V lost 5 bases, and 9 bases had no gene match. Germline CDR1 is MDHEN and CDR2 is SYDVKM. CDR3 sequence: CASSPPGTGKNTEAFF. CDR3 in DNA: TGTGCCAGCAGTCCCCCCGGGACAGGTAAGAACACTGAAGCTTTCTTT.

This chain uses TRBV9 with TRBJ1-5, with D possibly being TRBD1 (6 bases). Germline assignment: CDR1 SGDLS and CDR2 YYNGEE. CDR3 size: 15 residues. With 4 bases removed from V and 2 bases from J, the gap between germline ends came to 13 bases. The CDR3 nucleotides read TGTGCCAGCAGCCCACAGGGAGATGGCAATCAGCCCCAGCATTTT. It specifies CASSPQGDGNQPQHF.

This chain links TRBV7-2 with TRBJ1-5; D unresolved. The germline gives CDR1 SGHTA, CDR2 FQGNSA. The length of the CDR3 is 13 residues. Between the trimmed V and J ends, which lost 5 bases and 5 bases, there was a span of 10 bases. The CDR3 protein is CASSPDIYQPQHF. The CDR3 DNA sequence: TGTGCCAGCAGCCCAGACATATATCAGCCCCAGCATTTT. Supplemented by reference TRBV7-2 and TRBJ1-5, the full variable domain reads GAGVSQSPSNKVTEKGKDVELRCDPISGHTALYWYRQSLGQGLEFLIYFQGNSAPDKSGLPSDRFSAERTGGSVSTLTIQRTQQEDSAVYLCASSPDIYQPQHFGDGTRLSIL.

This clone came up once. V is TRBV7-8 and J is TRBJ2-1; tentatively, D is TRBD1 or TRBD2 (5 bases each). The CDR3 is made up of 16 amino acids. V was shortened by 5 bases and J by 0 bases, with 14 bases between the two germline ends. Germline V lookup: CDR1 SGHVS, CDR2 FQNEAQ. CDR3 region: CASSPPGRSSYNEQFF. The CDR3 nucleotides are TGTGCCAGCAGCCCCCCGGGGCGGAGCTCCTACAATGAGCAGTTCTTC.

Concerning this clone: Within the sample, other DNA sequences also encode this same CDR3. The chain has TRBV18 and TRBJ2-7; no reliable D call. In germline, CDR1 is KGHSH, CDR2 LQKENI. The CDR3 sequence is 13 residues long. V was clipped by 4 bases and J by 1 base, with 8 bases between them. The CDR3 is CASSRPNSYEQYF. The DNA for the CDR3 is TGTGCCAGCTCACGCCCCAATTCCTACGAGCAGTACTTC.

About this clone itself: The sample contains more than one DNA sequence encoding this CDR3. The chain couples TRBV18 to TRBJ2-1; the match to TRBD1 covers 8 bases. The J segment lost 4 bases and the V segment lost 3 bases, leaving 5 bases of the junction unmatched. Germline CDR1 is KGHSH and CDR2 is LQKENI. The CDR3 runs to 15 residues. CDR3: CASSPGQGPYNEQFF. CDR3 bases: TGTGCCAGCTCACCCGGACAGGGACCATACAATGAGCAGTTCTTC.

This clone was observed a few times. The CDR3 reads CASLGDGGVHGYTF. CDR3 DNA sequence: TGCGCCAGCCTAGGGGACGGAGGAGTCCATGGCTACACCTTC. This chain uses TRBV5-1 with TRBJ1-2; D is perhaps TRBD1 (5 bases). The length of the CDR3 is 14 residues. Germline CDR1 is SGHRS and CDR2 is YFSETQ. V was shortened by 7 bases and J by 6 bases, with 19 bases between the two germline ends.

The V call is TRBV18, the J call TRBJ1-3; D remains unclear. Looked up from germline, CDR1 is KGHSH and CDR2 is LQKENI. The CDR3 runs 16 residues. V was cut by 2 bases and J by 7 bases, with 18 bases left in between. CDR3 in DNA: TGTGCCAGCTCACCAAGAGGATGGCTGGTTAATAACACCATATATTTT. This sequence encodes CASSPRGWLVNNTIYF.

The V gene is TRBV6-6, the J gene TRBJ2-2; no definite D call. The CDR3 contains 15 residues. Trimming pared 4 bases from V and 9 bases from J, leaving 18 bases between. Germline lookup yields CDR1 MNHNY and CDR2 SVGAGI (reference sequence). This CDR3 reads CASSSPLVRGWELFF. The DNA for the CDR3 is TGTGCCAGCAGTTCCCCCTTGGTCAGAGGCTGGGAGCTGTTTTTT.